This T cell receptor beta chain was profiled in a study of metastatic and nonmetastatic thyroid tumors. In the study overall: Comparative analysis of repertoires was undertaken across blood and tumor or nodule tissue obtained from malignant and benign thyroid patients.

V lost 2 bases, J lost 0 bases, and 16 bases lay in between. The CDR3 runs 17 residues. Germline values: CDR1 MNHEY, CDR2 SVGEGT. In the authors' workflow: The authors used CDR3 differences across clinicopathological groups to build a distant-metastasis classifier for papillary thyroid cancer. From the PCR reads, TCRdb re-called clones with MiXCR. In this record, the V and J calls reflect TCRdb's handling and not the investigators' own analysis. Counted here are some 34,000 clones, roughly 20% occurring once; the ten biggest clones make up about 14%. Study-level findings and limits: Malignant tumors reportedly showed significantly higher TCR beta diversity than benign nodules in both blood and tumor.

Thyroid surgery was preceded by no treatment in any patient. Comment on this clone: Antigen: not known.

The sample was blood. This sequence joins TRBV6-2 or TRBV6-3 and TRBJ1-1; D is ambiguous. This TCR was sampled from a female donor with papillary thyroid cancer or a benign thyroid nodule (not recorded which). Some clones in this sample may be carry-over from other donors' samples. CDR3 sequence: CASSYDLGSYMNTEAFF. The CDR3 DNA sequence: TGTGCCAGCAGTTACGACTTAGGTAGTTATATGAACACTGAAGCTTTCTTT.